These 30 T cell receptor beta chains were all obtained from the same sample, sequenced in a study of blood T cells in healthy people across ages. The authors ran a second PCR of 7 to 11 cycles using a sample-barcoded 5' primer and a J-beta primer mix. TCRdb reanalysed the 5' RACE reads using MiXCR and keeps one entry per CDR3 protein. The sample shows roughly 1,000,000 distinct CDR3 sequences, around 27% of them seen only once. The same data also contributed to another study, on T cells of mothers and their children.

The sequenced sample consisted of blood. Receptors originate from a girl aged 2 to 10 in good health.

This clonotype has a handful of counts. The genes are TRBV12-3 or TRBV12-4 and TRBJ2-1; 11 positions agree with TRBD2. The V and J ends lost 5 bases and 12 bases, in that order; junction bases with no gene match: 9. The CDR3 loop spans 14 amino acids. Here the CDR3 reads CASSPLAGGPGQFF. CDR3 nucleotides: TGTGCCAGCAGTCCCTTAGCGGGAGGGCCCGGGCAGTTCTTC.

The rearrangement uses TRBV6-6 and TRBJ2-7; D gene uncertain. The DNA end lines up better with TRBJ2-5; the J call may be wrong. The CDR3 consists of 13 residues. The germline CDR1 and CDR2 sequences are MNHNY and SVGAGI (reference sequence). Here the CDR3 DNA reads TGTGCCAGCACGGACGTACGGCGGGAGACCCAGTACTTC. This translates into CASTDVRRETQYF.

In this sample, this clonotype turned up a few times. This sequence joins TRBV27 and TRBJ2-7; 11 bases map to TRBD1. Unmatched junction bases numbered 4, after V lost 5 bases and J lost 4 bases. This CDR3 has 14 residues. From germline, CDR1 is MNHEY and CDR2 SMNVEV (reference sequence). DNA for the CDR3: TGTGCCAGCAGTCCGTGGGACAGGGGGTACGAGCAGTACTTC. It specifies CASSPWDRGYEQYF.

This clonotype was detected ten times or more. This chain uses TRBV29-1 with TRBJ1-2, with unresolved D. The CDR3 spans 8 residues. The V gene lost 4 bases and the J gene lost 7 bases, with 1 base spanning the gap. Germline V CDR1 and CDR2: SQVTM, ANQGSEA. This CDR3 reads CSVAGYTF. The CDR3 DNA reads as TGCAGCGTTGCTGGCTACACCTTC.

The chain employs TRBV15 and TRBJ2-1; TRBD2 is a possible D gene (6 bases). In germline, CDR1 is LNHNV, CDR2 YYDKDF (reference sequence). This CDR3 contains 15 residues. V lost 0 bases to trimming and J lost 1 base, with 7 bases between them. DNA of the CDR3: TGTGCCACCAGCAGAGAGGGGGGTTCCTACAATGAGCAGTTCTTC. Its translation is CATSREGGSYNEQFF.

This clonotype was seen more than once but under ten times. A read error may explain this, as a much larger clone is one base away. This sequence joins TRBV12-3 or TRBV12-4 and TRBJ2-1; D unclear. This CDR3 is 12 amino acids long. CDR3 in amino acids: CASSFGYNGQFF. CDR3 coding DNA: TGTGCCAGCAGTTTTGGATACAATGGGCAGTTCTTC.

This chain joins TRBV10-2 and TRBJ2-7; possibly TRBD1 for D (6 bases). Germline CDR1 is WSHSY and CDR2 is SAAADI. This CDR3 spans 16 amino acids. V was cut by 2 bases and J by 2 bases, with 16 bases left in between. CDR3 nucleotide sequence: TGCGCCAGCAGTGAGCCCAATCCACAGGGAACCTACGAGCAGTACTTC. Translated: CASSEPNPQGTYEQYF.

This clonotype has more than one count but fewer than ten. One end of the junction does not line up with germline, which may come from a read error. The chain combines TRBV12-3 or TRBV12-4 with TRBJ1-2; 8 bases agree with TRBD1. CDR3 length: 14 amino acids. The CDR3 sequence is CASSFGTGFYGYAF. The DNA for the CDR3 is TGTGCCAGCAGTTTTGGGACAGGATTCTATGGCTACGCCTTC.

The chain combines TRBV12-3 or TRBV12-4 with TRBJ2-5; the D gene is possibly TRBD2 (6 bases). Trimming took 6 bases from V and 7 from J, leaving 21 bases between them. The CDR3 spans 15 residues. The CDR3 nucleotides read TGTGCCAGCAGCCCCACGCCTAGGTTGGGGGGGACCCAGTACTTC. Its translation is CASSPTPRLGGTQYF.

This clonotype was observed many times. The chain has TRBV7-9 and TRBJ2-7; D gene unclear. The CDR3 runs 12 residues. Trimming stripped 1 base from V and 2 bases from J, with 3 bases between. Germline CDR1 and CDR2: SEHNR and FQNEAQ (reference sequence). The CDR3 nucleotides read TGTGCCAGCAGCTTAGAAGCCTACGAGCAGTACTTC. It encodes CASSLEAYEQYF.

This clonotype has just a few counts. This chain connects TRBV7-6 to TRBJ2-3, with unresolved D. The CDR3 covers 15 residues. V was clipped by 3 bases and J by 0 bases, with 10 bases between them. The germline gives CDR1 SGHVS, CDR2 FNYEAQ. This CDR3 is CASSLPGLSTDTQYF. The CDR3 nucleotides read TGTGCCAGCAGCTTGCCCGGGTTGAGCACAGATACGCAGTATTTT.

This chain connects TRBV29-1 to TRBJ2-7; unclear D gene. CDR1 and CDR2 from the germline V gene are SQVTM and ANQGSEA. Trimming left V 6 bases short and J 4 bases short, with 10 bases between. This CDR3 region has 11 residues. The CDR3 bases are TGCAGCGTCCGATTGGGGTACGAGCAGTACTTC. Its protein product is CSVRLGYEQYF.

The rearrangement links TRBV10-3 to TRBJ2-7; 12 bases line up with TRBD1. Germline CDR1 is ENHRY and CDR2 is SYGVKD. The trim removed 4 bases at V and 1 base at J, leaving 5 bases unmatched. CDR3 length: 16 amino acids. The CDR3 DNA sequence: TGTGCCATCAGTGTCGGGACAGGGGGCTTTTCCTACGAGCAGTACTTC. It specifies CAISVGTGGFSYEQYF.

The rearrangement joins TRBV7-2 to TRBJ2-5; a possible D gene is TRBD2 (6 bases). Germline V CDR1 and CDR2: SGHTA, FQGNSA. The CDR3 loop spans 16 amino acids. Trimming left V 5 bases short and J 1 base short, with 17 bases between. This chain's CDR3 is CASSPNGPSVQETQYF. Written as DNA, the CDR3 is TGTGCCAGCAGCCCTAACGGGCCTAGCGTCCAAGAGACCCAGTACTTC.

This clonotype was counted between two and nine times. The chain employs TRBV4-3 and TRBJ2-5; D is perhaps TRBD1 (5 bases). The ends were cut back, 0 bases at V and 7 bases at J, with 18 bases in the middle. Germline CDR1 reads LGHNA; CDR2 reads YSLEER. The CDR3 is 16 amino acids. The DNA for the CDR3 is TGCGCCAGCAGCCAAGATCGTCTCCAATCAAGGGGGACCCAGTACTTC. It yields the protein CASSQDRLQSRGTQYF.

This chain connects TRBV11-2 to TRBJ2-2; 11 bases match TRBD2. With 5 bases clipped from V and 4 bases from J, the junction kept 6 bases outside the gene matches. CDR1 is SGHAT, CDR2 FQNNGV, per germline. The CDR3 is 16 amino acids. CDR3 nucleotide sequence: TGTGCCAGCAGCCTCACTAGCGGGGGCCTCACCGGGGAGCTGTTTTTT. It codes for CASSLTSGGLTGELFF.

J is TRBJ2-1 and V is TRBV29-1; 9 nucleotides agree with TRBD1. V shed 7 bases, J shed 6 bases, and the junction held 7 bases outside the gene matches. Germline CDR1 and CDR2: SQVTM and ANQGSEA. The CDR3 length is 13 residues. The CDR3 region is CSGQGGGFNEQFF. The CDR3 DNA is TGCAGCGGACAGGGGGGAGGTTTCAATGAGCAGTTCTTC.

The chain is built from TRBV25-1 and TRBJ2-7; the D gene is possibly TRBD2 (6 bases). The CDR3 runs 14 residues. The germline gives CDR1 MGHDK, CDR2 SYGVNS. The V end was cut by 6 bases, the J end by 2 bases, with 14 bases between. The CDR3 here is CASRRHGTPYEQYF. Here the CDR3 DNA reads TGTGCCAGCAGGAGACATGGGACTCCCTACGAGCAGTACTTC.

V usage is TRBV4-1 and J usage is TRBJ1-2, with D perhaps matching TRBD1 (5 bases). V lost 1 base and J 7 bases, leaving 13 bases between the germline ends. The CDR3 spans 14 residues. Per germline, CDR1 MGHRA and CDR2 YSYEKL. CDR3 amino acids: CASSQVGAGRGYTF. The DNA for the CDR3 is TGCGCCAGCAGCCAAGTCGGGGCAGGACGTGGCTACACCTTC.

The chain couples TRBV7-2 to TRBJ2-3; a weak D match, TRBD2 (5 bases). The CDR3 runs to 15 residues. Germline assignment: CDR1 SGHTA and CDR2 FQGNSA. Trimming left V 1 base short and J 6 bases short, with 14 bases between. The CDR3 nucleotides are TGTGCCAGCAGCTTAGTCGCCGGGGAGCTGGATACGCAGTATTTT. Translation gives CASSLVAGELDTQYF.

This clonotype was seen only a few times. This sequence joins TRBV3-1 and TRBJ2-5; possible D gene TRBD2, 5 bases. This CDR3 is built from 12 residues. Trimming left V 2 bases short and J 11 bases short, with 12 bases between. The germline CDR1 and CDR2 sequences are LGHDT and YNNKEL (reference sequence). CDR3 sequence reads: CASSQPLREQYF. As DNA, the CDR3 is TGTGCCAGCAGCCAACCCTTGAGGGAGCAGTACTTC.

V usage is TRBV5-5 and J usage is TRBJ2-5; the match to TRBD2 covers 7 bases. The J call could be wrong; TRBJ2-1 is a better fit for the DNA end. CDR1 and CDR2 (germline): SGHKS, YYEKEE (reference sequence). The CDR3 consists of 14 residues. This chain's CDR3 is CASSIRDYASEQFF. CDR3 nucleotides: TGTGCCAGCAGCATCCGGGACTATGCATCTGAGCAGTTCTTC.

V gene TRBV24-1 combines with J gene TRBJ2-7, with no clear D. The CDR3 runs 14 residues. CDR1 KGHDR and CDR2 SFDVKD come from the germline V gene. V gave up 4 bases and J gave up 6 bases, with 15 bases separating them. The CDR3 DNA follows: TGTGCCACCAGTGACCCCAACGAGTGGGGCGAGCAGTACTTC. Translating it yields CATSDPNEWGEQYF.

Only a few counts were recorded for this clonotype. The rearrangement uses TRBV5-1 and TRBJ1-3; 9 bases match TRBD1. The length of the CDR3 is 17 residues. The V segment lost 1 base and the J segment 3 bases; nucleotides outside the gene matches: 8. Germline CDR1 SGHRS, CDR2 YFSETQ. CDR3 coding DNA: TGCGCCAGCAGCTTGACCGGGACAGGGATTTATGGAAACACCATATATTTT. This gives the protein CASSLTGTGIYGNTIYF.

This clonotype was seen a few times. This rearrangement joins TRBV5-1 to TRBJ2-5, with D perhaps given as TRBD1 or TRBD2 (5 bases each). The V and J ends lost 7 bases and 7 bases respectively, with 20 bases between them. This CDR3 is built from 14 residues. Germline V gives CDR1 SGHRS, CDR2 YFSETQ. CDR3: CASRTGPAEGTQYF. For the CDR3, the DNA is TGCGCCAGCCGAACGGGACCCGCTGAGGGGACCCAGTACTTC.

This clonotype was detected many times. This sequence joins TRBV6-6 and TRBJ2-5, with no clear D. Trimming removed 0 bases at V and 5 bases at J, with 4 bases between. The germline gives CDR1 MNHNY, CDR2 SVGAGI (reference sequence). The length of the CDR3 is 12 residues. For the CDR3, the DNA is TGTGCCAGCAGTTACTCTCTGGAGACCCAGTACTTC. Its protein is CASSYSLETQYF.

This clonotype was seen more than once but under ten times. This sequence joins TRBV7-9 and TRBJ2-5; D is ambiguous. CDR3 length: 13 amino acids. Germline loops: CDR1 SEHNR, CDR2 FQNEAQ (reference sequence). With 5 bases removed from V and 5 bases from J, the gap between germline ends came to 12 bases. The CDR3 sequence is CASSPIEWETQYF. The CDR3 bases are TGTGCCAGCAGCCCAATCGAATGGGAGACCCAGTACTTC.

The J gene is TRBJ1-1, the V gene TRBV7-2, with D possibly matching TRBD1 (6 bases). V dropped 2 bases and J dropped 4 bases, with 11 bases sitting between them. This CDR3 region has 14 residues. The germline gives CDR1 SGHTA, CDR2 FQGNSA. In DNA, the CDR3 is TGTGCCAGCAGCTTAATGGGGGCGAGCACTGAAGCTTTCTTT. Amino acid sequence: CASSLMGASTEAFF. The full variable domain, rest sourced from reference TRBV7-2 and TRBJ1-1, is GAGVSQSPSNKVTEKGKDVELRCDPISGHTALYWYRQSLGQGLEFLIYFQGNSAPDKSGLPSDRFSAERTGGSVSTLTIQRTQQEDSAVYLCASSLMGASTEAFFGQGTRLTVV.

This sequence joins TRBV7-3 and TRBJ2-1; the match to TRBD2 covers 11 bases. CDR1 SGHTA and CDR2 FQGTGA come from the germline V gene. The CDR3 has 17 amino acids. V shed 5 bases and J 5 bases; nucleotides not matched to a gene: 11. CDR3 sequence: CASSLLAGGPPNNEQFF. The CDR3, as DNA: TGTGCCAGCAGCCTTCTAGCGGGAGGCCCCCCTAACAATGAGCAGTTCTTC.

There are a few counts of this clonotype. V and J are TRBV27 and TRBJ2-3; a possible D gene is TRBD1 (5 bases). This CDR3 is 14 amino acids long. V shed 6 bases and J shed 2 bases, with 12 bases lying between them. Germline V CDR1 and CDR2: MNHEY, SMNVEV (reference sequence). CDR3 sequence reads: CASRWGSITDTQYF. The DNA for the CDR3 is TGTGCCAGCAGATGGGGCAGCATCACAGATACGCAGTATTTT.